Shown below are 31 T cell receptor beta chains from a single sample sequenced in a study of blood T cell repertoires in COVID-19. Clones were read by immunoSEQ multiplex PCR, and TCRdb kept only the in-frame ones, dropping some. The table shows more than 200,000 clones, with roughly 85% occurring only once. Sequencing was done on a sample of peripheral blood. The receptors here all came from a woman between 65 and 79 years old with active or convalescent COVID-19.

Only a few counts were recorded for this clone. The J gene is TRBJ1-1, the V gene TRBV7-2, with D tentatively TRBD1 (6 bases). The V and J ends lost 3 bases and 1 base respectively, with 12 bases between them. CDR1 and CDR2 from the germline V gene are SGHTA and FQGNSA. The CDR3 runs 15 residues. The CDR3 bases are TGTGCCAGCAGCTTGTACGGGACAACGAACACTGAAGCTTTCTTT. It codes for CASSLYGTTNTEAFF.

The chain has TRBV20-1 and TRBJ1-2, with D perhaps matching TRBD1 (6 bases). V lost 3 bases, J lost 5 bases, and 16 bases lay in between. This CDR3 is built from 14 residues. The germline gives CDR1 DFQATT, CDR2 SNEGSKA (reference sequence). The CDR3 protein is CSASYVGAGYGYTF. CDR3 nucleotide sequence: TGCAGTGCTAGTTATGTGGGGGCTGGGTATGGCTACACCTTC.

V is TRBV7-8 and J is TRBJ2-7, with 10 bases identical to TRBD2. The junction had 2 bases not matched to a gene; V was cut back by 0 bases and J by 3 bases. CDR1 and CDR2 from the germline V gene are SGHVS and FQNEAQ. This CDR3 spans 15 amino acids. The DNA for the CDR3 is TGTGCCAGCAGCTTAGCGCTAGCGGGGGTCTACGAGCAGTACTTC. Its protein product is CASSLALAGVYEQYF.

This clone appeared a few times. This CDR3 reads CASSPPTGESYNEQFF. The CDR3 bases are TGCGCCAGCAGCCCCCCGACAGGGGAATCCTACAATGAGCAGTTCTTC. This sequence joins TRBV4-1 and TRBJ2-1, with TRBD1 matching over 8 bases. The CDR3 length is 16 residues. Germline CDR1 is MGHRA and CDR2 is YSYEKL. Trimming at V came to 4 bases and at J to 1 base, leaving 6 bases not matched to a gene.

This chain connects TRBV2 to TRBJ2-7, with no clear D. The germline V and J ends were trimmed by 5 bases and 3 bases, with 5 bases remaining between them. The germline CDR1 and CDR2 sequences are SNHLY and FYNNEI. This CDR3 contains 11 residues. The CDR3 reads CASSSLYEQYF. Written as DNA, the CDR3 is TGTGCCAGCAGTAGCCTCTACGAGCAGTACTTC.

The V call is TRBV11-3, the J call TRBJ2-1; a weak D match, TRBD2 (5 bases). Trimming cost V 7 bases and J 7 bases, with 14 bases left between them. Looked up from germline, CDR1 is SGHNT and CDR2 is YENEEA. The CDR3 totals 13 residues. CDR3 in amino acids: CASTPAETNEQFF. DNA of the CDR3: TGTGCCAGCACCCCAGCGGAGACGAATGAGCAGTTCTTC.

The genes are TRBV5-1 and TRBJ1-1; D unresolved. The CDR3 has 12 residues. The germline V gene has CDR1 SGHRS and CDR2 YFSETQ. Trimming took off 2 bases at V and 3 bases at J, with 5 bases between the two ends. Written as DNA, the CDR3 is TGCGCCAGCAGCTTCGGGGACACTGAAGCTTTCTTT. It encodes CASSFGDTEAFF.

The rearrangement links TRBV9 to TRBJ1-3, with 9 bases aligning to TRBD1. The CDR3 loop spans 15 amino acids. The germline gives CDR1 SGDLS, CDR2 YYNGEE. The V segment lost 3 bases and the J segment 2 bases; nucleotides outside the gene matches: 3. The CDR3 DNA reads TGTGCCAGCAGCGATAGGACAGGGGCTGGAAACACCATATATTTT. This encodes CASSDRTGAGNTIYF. Full variable domain (outside the CDR3, taken from reference TRBV9 and TRBJ1-3): DSGVTQTPKHLITATGQRVTLRCSPRSGDLSVYWYQQSLDQGLQFLIQYYNGEERAKGNILERFSAQQFPDLHSELNLSSLELGDSALYFCASSDRTGAGNTIYFGEGSWLTVV.

The chain employs TRBV11-2 and TRBJ1-5; D uncertain. V shed 5 bases and J shed 4 bases, with 15 bases lying between them. This CDR3 has 15 residues. Germline V gene lookup returns CDR1 SGHAT and CDR2 FQNNGV. The CDR3 reads CASSQWSSGNQPQHF. DNA of the CDR3: TGTGCCAGCAGCCAGTGGAGTAGCGGAAATCAGCCCCAGCATTTT.

The V gene is TRBV6-5, the J gene TRBJ1-1; 8 bases map to TRBD1. Germline lookup yields CDR1 MNHEY and CDR2 SVGAGI. This CDR3 has 14 residues. V gave up 5 bases and J gave up 3 bases; unmatched junction bases: 5. CDR3 residues: CASSKDRADTEAFF. In DNA form, the CDR3 reads TGTGCCAGCAGTAAGGACAGGGCAGACACTGAAGCTTTCTTT.

The genes are TRBV19 and TRBJ2-7; TRBD1 matches 9 bases. Germline V gene lookup returns CDR1 LNHDA and CDR2 SQIVND (reference sequence). The CDR3 is 15 amino acids. The ends lost 5 bases at V and 1 base at J; junction bases unmatched: 6. The chain's CDR3 is CASSPGTGRSYEQYF. CDR3 nucleotide sequence: TGTGCCAGTAGTCCCGGGACAGGGAGGTCCTACGAGCAGTACTTC.

This chain links TRBV6-5 with TRBJ2-7; weak D call: TRBD2 (6 bases). The CDR3 covers 14 residues. CDR1 is MNHEY and CDR2 is SVGAGI in the germline V gene. The V end lost 4 bases, the J end lost 3 bases, and 13 bases lay between the germline ends. The CDR3 sequence: CASSFRRGGYEQYF. CDR3 nucleotides: TGTGCCAGCAGTTTCCGACGGGGAGGCTACGAGCAGTACTTC.

The gene calls are TRBV7-7 and TRBJ2-1; 9 positions match TRBD2. The V gene end was trimmed by 4 bases and the J gene end by 5 bases; junction bases not matched to a gene: 6. The germline CDR1 and CDR2 sequences are SSHAT and FNYEAQ (reference sequence). There are 15 residues in the CDR3. The DNA of the CDR3 is TGTGCCAGCAGCTCACGCGGGGGGGAGAACAATGAGCAGTTCTTC. Protein product: CASSSRGGENNEQFF.

This chain connects TRBV21-1 to TRBJ2-5; TRBD2 reflects the table's D call only, with no check against the DNA. TRBV21-1 is a pseudogene. This CDR3 is 18 amino acids long. Here the CDR3 reads CASTMIKRAGGRKETQYF. The CDR3 coding sequence is TGTGCCAGCACCATGATAAAAAGGGCGGGAGGAAGAAAAGAGACCCAGTACTTC.

This chain connects TRBV19 to TRBJ1-5; D ambiguous. Germline CDR1 reads LNHDA; CDR2 reads SQIVND (reference sequence). CDR3 length: 15 residues. Trimming cost V 3 bases and J 5 bases, with 14 bases left between them. The CDR3 is CASSIVRQTHQPQHF. For the CDR3, the DNA is TGTGCCAGTAGTATTGTGCGGCAGACCCATCAGCCCCAGCATTTT.

The rearrangement joins TRBV12-3 or TRBV12-4 to TRBJ1-2; D unresolved. Trimming shortened V by 5 bases and J by 8 bases, and 9 bases separated the two germline ends. CDR3 length: 11 residues. CDR3 DNA: TGTGCCAGCAGTGCCCCTAGAGGCTACACCTTC. Translated: CASSAPRGYTF.

A single count supports this clone. The V call is TRBV5-6, the J call TRBJ1-6, with D unclear. Trimming stripped 0 bases from V and 9 bases from J, with 10 bases between. Looked up from germline, CDR1 is SGHDT and CDR2 is YYEEEE. This CDR3 is 14 amino acids long. The CDR3 here is CASSLGAGISPLHF. The CDR3 coding sequence is TGTGCCAGCAGCTTGGGGGCGGGTATTTCACCCCTCCACTTT.

In DNA, the CDR3 is TGTGCCAGCGTAGCGCTGAACACCGGGGAGCTGTTTTTT. The encoded protein is CASVALNTGELFF. The chain carries TRBV5-4 and TRBJ2-2; possible D gene TRBD2, 5 bases. Trimming shortened V by 7 bases and J by 1 base, and 8 bases separated the two germline ends. Germline V lookup: CDR1 SGHNT, CDR2 YYREEE (reference sequence). CDR3 size: 13 residues.

This chain joins TRBV4-1 and TRBJ2-5; D unclear. V was clipped by 5 bases and J by 5 bases, with 15 bases between them. The CDR3 has 14 residues. Germline V gene sequence: CDR1 MGHRA, CDR2 YSYEKL. CDR3 amino acids: CASSTRQEPETQYF. The CDR3 DNA is TGCGCCAGCAGCACCCGTCAAGAGCCGGAGACCCAGTACTTC.

The chain combines TRBV11-2 with TRBJ2-2, with a weak D call TRBD2 (5 bases). The CDR3 consists of 15 residues. The germline V and J ends were trimmed by 10 bases and 0 bases, with 15 bases remaining between them. CDR1 is SGHAT, CDR2 FQNNGV, per germline. The CDR3 loop is CANPEGSANTGELFF. The DNA for the CDR3 is TGTGCCAACCCTGAGGGATCCGCGAACACCGGGGAGCTGTTTTTT. The variable domain in full, with the rest retrieved from reference TRBV11-2 and TRBJ2-2, is EAGVAQSPRYKIIEKRQSVAFWCNPISGHATLYWYQQILGQGPKLLIQFQNNGVVDDSQLPKDRFSAERLKGVDSTLKIQPAKLEDSAVYLCANPEGSANTGELFFGEGSRLTVL.

The DNA for the CDR3 is TGTGCCAGCAGCTTTACTAGCGGGAGCTACGAGCAGTACTTC. Residues: CASSFTSGSYEQYF. The gene calls are TRBV11-2 and TRBJ2-7, with 11 bases that match TRBD2. Germline V CDR1 and CDR2: SGHAT, FQNNGV. This CDR3 has 14 amino acids. V dropped 3 bases and J dropped 3; count of bases not matched to a gene: 1.

The rearrangement uses TRBV28 and TRBJ1-4, with TRBD1 matching over 10 bases. The germline gives CDR1 MDHEN, CDR2 SYDVKM. With 5 bases clipped from V and 0 bases from J, the junction kept 9 bases outside the gene matches. The CDR3 sequence is 18 residues long. The CDR3 nucleotides read TGTGCCAGCAGTCCCCCGGGACAGGGGAGCGCAACTAATGAAAAACTGTTTTTT. This translates into CASSPPGQGSATNEKLFF.

The chain links TRBV6-6 to TRBJ1-3; D is undetermined. This CDR3 comprises 16 residues. Trimming took 5 bases from V and 0 from J, leaving 14 bases between them. Germline V gene lookup returns CDR1 MNHNY and CDR2 SVGAGI (reference sequence). CDR3 residues: CASSPSWSSSGNTIYF. In nucleotides, the CDR3 is TGTGCCAGCAGTCCCTCGTGGAGCAGCTCTGGAAACACCATATATTTT.

The J gene is TRBJ1-2, the V gene TRBV6-6; possible D gene TRBD1, 6 bases. CDR3 length equals 12 residues. Germline loops: CDR1 MNHNY, CDR2 SVGAGI (reference sequence). The V gene lost 5 bases and the J gene lost 7 bases, with 11 bases spanning the gap. CDR3 DNA sequence: TGTGCCAGCAGTAACAGGGATGGTGGCTACACCTTC. Residues: CASSNRDGGYTF.

The J gene is TRBJ2-3, the V gene TRBV7-8, with TRBD2 identical over 7 bases. V shed 1 base, J shed 0 bases, and the junction held 1 base outside the gene matches. Germline V gene sequence: CDR1 SGHVS, CDR2 FQNEAQ. The CDR3 has 15 amino acids. The CDR3 is CASSLVGGSTDTQYF. CDR3 DNA: TGTGCCAGCAGCTTAGTGGGGGGGAGCACAGATACGCAGTATTTT.

This clone appeared a few times. This sequence joins TRBV28 and TRBJ1-1; the match to TRBD1 covers 9 bases. The CDR3 runs 12 residues. Germline values: CDR1 MDHEN, CDR2 SYDVKM. The J segment lost 11 bases and the V segment lost 2 bases, leaving 3 bases of the junction unmatched. Here the CDR3 reads CASSLTGGWAFF. CDR3 in DNA: TGTGCCAGCAGTTTAACAGGGGGCTGGGCTTTCTTT.

The chain joins TRBV7-9 to TRBJ2-1; 8 bases match TRBD1. There are 15 residues in the CDR3. The germline V gene encodes CDR1 SEHNR and CDR2 FQNEAQ (reference sequence). Losses at the gene ends were 3 bases for V and 4 bases for J; bases not matched to a gene: 5. CDR3 residues: CASSFDQGAYNEQFF. CDR3 bases: TGTGCCAGCAGCTTCGATCAGGGGGCTTACAATGAGCAGTTCTTC.

The chain couples TRBV3-1 (or the pseudogene TRBV3-2) to TRBJ1-1; TRBD1 matches 7 bases. Germline lookup yields CDR1 LGHDT and CDR2 YNNKEL (reference sequence). The CDR3 is 12 amino acids. With V trimmed by 5 bases and J by 4 bases, 1 base remained unmatched. CDR3 DNA: TGTGCCAGCAGCGGGACAGCCACTGAAGCTTTCTTT. This gives the protein CASSGTATEAFF.

In its sample, this clone was seen once. The CDR3 reads CASSRLTSGSEQYF. For the CDR3, the DNA is TGTGCCAGCAGTCGTCTGACTAGCGGGAGTGAGCAGTACTTC. J is TRBJ2-7 and V is TRBV7-2; 12 nucleotides line up with TRBD2. V trimming: 6 bases; J trimming: 7 bases; junction bases outside the gene matches: 7. CDR3 length: 14 residues. CDR1 is SGHTA, CDR2 FQGNSA, per germline.

The V and J genes are TRBV29-1 and TRBJ1-2; D is perhaps TRBD1 (5 bases). This CDR3 contains 16 residues. V lost 6 bases, J lost 1 base, and 21 bases lay in between. Germline-derived CDR1 and CDR2 are SQVTM and ANQGSEA. CDR3 bases: TGCAGCGTCGCCTCCGCCGGAACCGGACATAACTATGGCTACACCTTC. As protein: CSVASAGTGHNYGYTF. Full variable domain (outside the CDR3, taken from reference TRBV29-1 and TRBJ1-2): SAVISQKPSRDICQRGTSLTIQCQVDSQVTMMFWYRQQPGQSLTLIATANQGSEATYESGFVIDKFPISRPNLTFSTLTVSNMSPEDSSIYLCSVASAGTGHNYGYTFGSGTRLTVV.

This rearrangement joins TRBV24-1 to TRBJ1-2; 7 bases agree with TRBD1. The CDR3 runs to 14 residues. CDR1 KGHDR and CDR2 SFDVKD come from the germline V gene. V dropped 3 bases and J dropped 10; count of bases not matched to a gene: 10. This chain's CDR3 is CATSDPGQVTIYTF. In DNA, the CDR3 is TGTGCCACCAGTGATCCCGGACAGGTCACGATCTACACCTTC.